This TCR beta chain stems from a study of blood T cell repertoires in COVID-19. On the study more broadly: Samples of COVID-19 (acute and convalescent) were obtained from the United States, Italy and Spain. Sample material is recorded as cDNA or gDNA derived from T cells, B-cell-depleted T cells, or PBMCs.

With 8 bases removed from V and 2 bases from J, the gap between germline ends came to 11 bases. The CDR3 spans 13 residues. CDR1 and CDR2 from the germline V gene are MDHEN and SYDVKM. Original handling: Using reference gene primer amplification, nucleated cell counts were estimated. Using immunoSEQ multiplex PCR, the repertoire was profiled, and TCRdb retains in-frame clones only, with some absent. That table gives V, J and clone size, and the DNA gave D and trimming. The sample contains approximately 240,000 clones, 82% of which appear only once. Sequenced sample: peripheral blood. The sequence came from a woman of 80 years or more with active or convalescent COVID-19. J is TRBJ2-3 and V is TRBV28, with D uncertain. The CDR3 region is CASEHHSTDTQYF. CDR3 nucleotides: TGTGCCAGCGAGCACCACTCCACAGATACGCAGTATTTT.